This T cell receptor (beta chain) was captured in a study of Graves' ophthalmopathy and Graves' hyperthyroidism. Study information: Peripheral blood (taken before any treatment) was collected at initial diagnosis. Points from the study as a whole: The blood repertoire also included most expanded thyroid clonotypes above 0.001 frequency. A model built from 13 signatures distinguished ophthalmopathy from stable hyperthyroidism with around 91% sensitivity and 81.08% specificity.

TCR beta CDR3 amplification used RNA transcripts. The workflow started with a first-round RT-PCR run with HTBI primers and then moved on to a second-round multiplex PCR. TCRdb analysed the multiplex PCR reads with MiXCR anew, one entry per CDR3 protein. This table has about 700,000 distinct CDR3 sequences, 40% appearing once. Turning to this clonotype: Its target is not known.

Physicians reached a diagnosis by relying on clinical symptoms, serum thyroxine, TRAb, thyroid ultrasound and orbital computed tomography. The CDR3 has 11 amino acids. Looked up from germline, CDR1 is SNHLY and CDR2 is FYNNEI. V lost 5 bases and J lost 4, with 4 bases in between. The sample was peripheral blood. J is TRBJ2-3 and V is TRBV2; D gene unclear. The sequence was collected from an adult man with Graves' ophthalmopathy. The CDR3 DNA follows: TGTGCCAGCAGTCGATCAGATACGCAGTATTTT. Translated: CASSRSDTQYF.